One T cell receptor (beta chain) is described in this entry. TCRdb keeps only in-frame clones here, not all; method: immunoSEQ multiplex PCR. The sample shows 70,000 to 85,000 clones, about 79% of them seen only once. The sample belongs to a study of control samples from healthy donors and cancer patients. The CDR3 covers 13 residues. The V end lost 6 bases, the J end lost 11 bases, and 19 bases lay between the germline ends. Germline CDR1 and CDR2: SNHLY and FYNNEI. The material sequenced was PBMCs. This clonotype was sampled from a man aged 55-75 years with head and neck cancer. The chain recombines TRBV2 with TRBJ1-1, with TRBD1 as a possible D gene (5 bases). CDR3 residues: CASRVTAGSSAFF. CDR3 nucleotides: TGTGCCAGCAGGGTGACAGCAGGGTCCAGCGCTTTCTTT.